This T cell receptor beta chain is drawn from a study of CD8 T cells in ankylosing spondylitis. Points from the study as a whole: Clones tied to disease were said to be significantly enriched in matched ankylosing spondylitis synovial fluid.

Remarks on this clonotype: What it binds is unknown.

TCR beta libraries were made by quantitative 5'-RACE with molecular barcodes. TCRdb analysed the 5' RACE reads with MiXCR anew, one entry per CDR3 protein. Of about 36,000 distinct CDR3 sequences in the sample, around 10% are singletons; the top ten hold around 21%. V lost 0 bases, J lost 5 bases, and 6 bases stayed unmatched. The CDR3 totals 16 residues. CDR1 is LGHDT and CDR2 is YNNKEL in the germline V gene (reference sequence). The genes are TRBV3-1 and TRBJ2-1; TRBD2 matches at 8 bases. The source of this sequence is a male donor with ankylosing spondylitis. Specimen: synovial fluid, either unsorted or a sorted T cell fraction (not recorded which). The CDR3 is CASSQDLRAGDNEQFF. Written as DNA, the CDR3 is TGTGCCAGCAGCCAAGATCTCCGAGCGGGGGACAATGAGCAGTTCTTC.